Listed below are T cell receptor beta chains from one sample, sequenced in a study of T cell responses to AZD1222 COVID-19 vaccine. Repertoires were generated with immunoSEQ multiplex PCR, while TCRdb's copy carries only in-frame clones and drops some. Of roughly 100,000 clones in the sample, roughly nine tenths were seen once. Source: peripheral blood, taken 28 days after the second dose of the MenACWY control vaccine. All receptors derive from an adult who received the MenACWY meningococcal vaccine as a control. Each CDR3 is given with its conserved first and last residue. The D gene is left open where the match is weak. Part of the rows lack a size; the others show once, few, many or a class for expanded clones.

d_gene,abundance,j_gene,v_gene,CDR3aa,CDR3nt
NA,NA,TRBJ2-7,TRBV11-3,CASNPNDEQYF,TGTGCCAGCAACCCAAACGACGAGCAGTACTTC
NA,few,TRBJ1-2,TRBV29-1,CSVRTASYYGYTF,TGCAGCGTTAGGACAGCTAGTTACTATGGCTACACCTTC
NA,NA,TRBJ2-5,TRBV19,CASSITDTQETQYF,TGTGCCAGTAGTATTACGGACACCCAAGAGACCCAGTACTTC
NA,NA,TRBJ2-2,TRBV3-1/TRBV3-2,CASSQAGAGANTGELFF,TGTGCCAGCAGCCAGGCAGGGGCAGGGGCGAACACCGGGGAGCTGTTTTTT
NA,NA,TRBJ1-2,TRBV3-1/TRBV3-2,CASSATDYGYTF,TGTGCCAGCAGCGCGACAGATTATGGCTACACCTTC
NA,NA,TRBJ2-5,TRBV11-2,CASSLMEQETQYF,TGTGCCAGCAGCTTAATGGAGCAAGAGACCCAGTACTTC
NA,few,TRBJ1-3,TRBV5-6,CASSTPVDSGNTIYF,TGTGCCAGCAGTACCCCCGTGGACAGCGGAAACACCATATATTTT
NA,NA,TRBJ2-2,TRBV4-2,CASSQGQRSDTGELFF,TGTGCCAGCAGCCAAGGGCAGAGAAGTGACACCGGGGAGCTGTTTTTT
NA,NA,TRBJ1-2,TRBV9,CASSVVQESAGYTF,TGTGCCAGCAGCGTAGTACAGGAGTCCGCTGGCTACACCTTC
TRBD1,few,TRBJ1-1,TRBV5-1,CASSPGQGAMAEAFF,TGCGCCAGCAGCCCCGGACAGGGAGCTATGGCTGAAGCTTTCTTT
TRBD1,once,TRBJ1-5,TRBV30,CAWSAGGPSNQPQHF,TGTGCCTGGAGTGCAGGGGGACCCAGCAATCAGCCCCAGCATTTT
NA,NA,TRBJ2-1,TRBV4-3,CASSQDLGIEQFF,TGCGCCAGCAGCCAAGATCTCGGGATTGAGCAGTTCTTC
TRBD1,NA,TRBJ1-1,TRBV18,CASSPGQVGHTEAFF,TGTGCCAGCTCACCGGGACAGGTCGGGCACACTGAAGCTTTCTTT
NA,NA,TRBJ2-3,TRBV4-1,CASSQDVRAVAQDTQYF,TGCGCCAGCAGCCAAGATGTAAGGGCCGTGGCCCAAGATACGCAGTATTTT
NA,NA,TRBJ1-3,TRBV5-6,CASSLVAASGNTIYF,TGTGCCAGCAGCTTGGTCGCAGCCTCTGGAAACACCATATATTTT
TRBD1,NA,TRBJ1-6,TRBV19,CASSVGTDNSPLHF,TGTGCCAGTAGTGTCGGGACAGATAATTCACCCCTCCACTTT